These 22 T cell receptor beta chains originate from one sample sequenced in a study of blood T cell repertoires in COVID-19. Sequenced by immunoSEQ multiplex PCR; TCRdb stores in-frame clones only, minus some. The sample shows around 280,000 clones, around 87% of them seen only once. Sequencing was carried out using peripheral blood. The receptors originated from a woman aged 25 to 39 who had recovered from COVID-19.

A single count supports this clone. This chain uses TRBV7-9 with TRBJ2-4; TRBD1 aligns across 11 bases. The CDR3 spans 20 residues. Germline V gives CDR1 SEHNR, CDR2 FQNEAQ (reference sequence). Trimming cost V 5 bases and J 0 bases; bases outside gene matches: 15. DNA of the CDR3: TGTGCCAGCAGCAAGGGTGGCGGGACAGGGGGTTTTGTAGCCAAAAACATTCAGTACTTC. It codes for CASSKGGGTGGFVAKNIQYF.

The V and J genes are TRBV7-9 and TRBJ2-7; no definite D call. CDR3 length equals 11 residues. V shed 5 bases and J shed 4 bases, with 6 bases lying between them. Germline CDR1 reads SEHNR; CDR2 reads FQNEAQ (reference sequence). The CDR3 sequence: CASSASYEQYF. CDR3 coding DNA: TGTGCCAGCAGCGCGAGTTACGAGCAGTACTTC.

The chain couples TRBV7-9 to TRBJ2-5, with 9 bases aligning to TRBD1. The V gene end was trimmed by 5 bases and the J gene end by 4 bases; junction bases not matched to a gene: 8. Germline CDR1 reads SEHNR; CDR2 reads FQNEAQ (reference sequence). The CDR3 is 15 amino acids. The DNA of the CDR3 is TGTGCCAGCAGCCAAAACAGGGGGCGGACAGAGACCCAGTACTTC. Protein: CASSQNRGRTETQYF.

The V call is TRBV11-2, the J call TRBJ1-2, with 7 bases matching TRBD1. J lost 2 bases, V lost 5 bases, and 11 bases had no gene match. This CDR3 is built from 16 residues. Germline CDR1 and CDR2: SGHAT and FQNNGV. Written as DNA, the CDR3 is TGTGCCAGCAGCCCCCTGGGACAGCCACACAACTATGGCTACACCTTC. Translating it yields CASSPLGQPHNYGYTF.

The chain is built from TRBV10-3 and TRBJ1-2, with D perhaps matching TRBD1 (5 bases). The CDR3 covers 15 residues. The germline CDR1 and CDR2 sequences are ENHRY and SYGVKD. The V gene lost 0 bases and the J gene lost 3 bases, with 11 bases spanning the gap. The CDR3 reads CAISESAGLDYGYTF. For the CDR3, the DNA is TGTGCCATCAGTGAGTCGGCAGGGCTTGACTATGGCTACACCTTC.

The chain employs TRBV6-1 and TRBJ2-2; tentatively, D is TRBD2 (5 bases). V shed 0 bases and J shed 3 bases, with 5 bases lying between them. Germline CDR1 is MNHNS and CDR2 is SASEGT. The CDR3 totals 14 residues. CDR3 nucleotide sequence: TGTGCCAGCAGTGAAGCGGGAGACACCGGGGAGCTGTTTTTT. Protein sequence: CASSEAGDTGELFF.

The chain is built from TRBV30 and TRBJ2-7; D may be TRBD2 (5 bases). V dropped 1 base and J dropped 9 bases, with 19 bases sitting between them. The CDR3 totals 14 residues. Germline V gene sequence: CDR1 GTSNPN, CDR2 SVGIG (reference sequence). The CDR3 loop reads CAWSDPRGKIGQYF. CDR3 DNA: TGTGCCTGGAGTGATCCCCGGGGAAAAATCGGGCAGTACTTC.

The chain carries TRBV2 and TRBJ1-2, with a weak D call TRBD1 (5 bases). The CDR3 is made up of 13 amino acids. V lost 7 bases, J lost 4 bases, and 13 bases lay in between. The germline V gene encodes CDR1 SNHLY and CDR2 FYNNEI. CDR3 DNA sequence: TGTGCCAGCACCAAGACAGCGGGCTATGGCTACACCTTC. Residues: CASTKTAGYGYTF.

This clone was observed many times. This chain uses TRBV6-4 with TRBJ2-3; D is perhaps TRBD2 (6 bases). V lost 5 bases to trimming and J lost 0 bases, with 6 bases between them. The CDR3 is 13 residues long. CDR1 is MRHNA and CDR2 is SNTAGT in the germline V gene. CDR3 in DNA: TGTGCCAGCAGTAGCGGGAGCACAGATACGCAGTATTTT. It yields the protein CASSSGSTDTQYF.

DNA of the CDR3: TGTGCCAGCAGCTTAGCGGGAGGGCTCTACAATGAGCAGTTCTTC. This translates into CASSLAGGLYNEQFF. The genes are TRBV11-2 and TRBJ2-1; TRBD2 agrees at 8 bases. This CDR3 has 15 amino acids. Germline loops: CDR1 SGHAT, CDR2 FQNNGV. The trim removed 1 base at V and 3 bases at J, leaving 2 bases unmatched. Complete variable domain (other parts from reference TRBV11-2 and TRBJ2-1): EAGVAQSPRYKIIEKRQSVAFWCNPISGHATLYWYQQILGQGPKLLIQFQNNGVVDDSQLPKDRFSAERLKGVDSTLKIQPAKLEDSAVYLCASSLAGGLYNEQFFGPGTRLTVL.

This clone was detected once. The CDR3: CASSSGGGFSYNEQFF. The CDR3 nucleotides read TGCGCCAGCAGCTCGGGTGGGGGCTTCTCCTACAATGAGCAGTTCTTC. The chain couples TRBV5-1 to TRBJ2-1, with D tentatively TRBD1 (6 bases). Germline CDR1 reads SGHRS; CDR2 reads YFSETQ. The CDR3 extends over 16 amino acids. The V end lost 3 bases, the J end lost 0 bases, and 13 bases lay between the germline ends.

The chain carries TRBV12-3 or TRBV12-4 and TRBJ2-7, with 9 bases fitting TRBD1. J was trimmed by 13 bases and V by 5 bases; bases with no gene match: 6. The CDR3 sequence is 11 residues long. The CDR3, as DNA: TGTGCCAGCAGTCATGGACAGGGGAAATACTTC. It is translated as CASSHGQGKYF.

The sample holds one count of this clone. The chain couples TRBV5-5 to TRBJ1-5, with TRBD1 identical over 8 bases. This CDR3 spans 15 amino acids. From germline, CDR1 is SGHKS and CDR2 YYEKEE (reference sequence). Germline trimming cut 4 bases from V and 0 bases from J; bases unmatched to any gene: 3. The CDR3 DNA follows: TGTGCCAGCAGCCACAGGGGGGATAGCAATCAGCCCCAGCATTTT. Residues: CASSHRGDSNQPQHF.

The chain recombines TRBV5-1 with TRBJ2-1, with D possibly matching TRBD1 (6 bases). This CDR3 spans 16 amino acids. Germline V lookup: CDR1 SGHRS, CDR2 YFSETQ. The V and J ends lost 0 bases and 0 bases respectively, with 10 bases between them. This CDR3 reads CASSLGGHSSYNEQFF. The CDR3, as DNA: TGCGCCAGCAGCTTGGGGGGACATAGCTCCTACAATGAGCAGTTCTTC.

This rearrangement joins TRBV7-8 to TRBJ2-2; a weak D match, TRBD2 (6 bases). CDR3 length equals 16 residues. The ends were cut back, 4 bases at V and 0 bases at J, with 12 bases in the middle. CDR1 SGHVS and CDR2 FQNEAQ come from the germline V gene. Here the CDR3 reads CASSWAAGPNTGELFF. The CDR3 coding sequence is TGTGCCAGCAGCTGGGCCGCGGGACCGAACACCGGGGAGCTGTTTTTT.

V gene TRBV5-4 combines with J gene TRBJ2-5; D is undetermined. Germline lookup yields CDR1 SGHNT and CDR2 YYREEE (reference sequence). V was pared by 0 bases and J by 5 bases, with 11 bases between. This CDR3 contains 14 residues. CDR3 nucleotides: TGTGCCAGCAGCTTGGAACCCCGAGCGGAGACCCAGTACTTC. Translating it yields CASSLEPRAETQYF. Together with reference TRBV5-4 and TRBJ2-5, the CDR3 gives the full variable domain: ETGVTQSPTHLIKTRGQQVTLRCSSQSGHNTVSWYQQALGQGPQFIFQYYREEENGRGNFPPRFSGLQFPNYSSELNVNALELDDSALYLCASSLEPRAETQYFGPGTRLLVL.

This clone was recorded once. The rearrangement links TRBV4-3 to TRBJ2-7; tentative D call: TRBD2 (6 bases). This CDR3 is built from 14 residues. Germline V lookup: CDR1 LGHNA, CDR2 YSLEER. Trimming cost V 2 bases and J 6 bases, with 14 bases left between them. CDR3 amino acids: CASSQNRLVGEQYF. DNA of the CDR3: TGCGCCAGCAGCCAAAACCGACTAGTCGGCGAGCAGTACTTC.

The chain is built from TRBV4-1 and TRBJ2-3; weak D call: TRBD1 (6 bases). The CDR3 is 15 residues long. V lost 0 bases, J lost 0 bases, and 7 bases lay in between. Looked up from germline, CDR1 is MGHRA and CDR2 is YSYEKL. The CDR3 loop is CASSQDRGSTDTQYF. For the CDR3, the DNA is TGCGCCAGCAGCCAAGACAGGGGAAGCACAGATACGCAGTATTTT.

The V call is TRBV13, the J call TRBJ2-1; TRBD1 matches 10 bases. The CDR3 consists of 16 residues. Germline V gives CDR1 PRHDT, CDR2 FYEKMQ (reference sequence). The J segment lost 7 bases and the V segment lost 7 bases, leaving 13 bases of the junction unmatched. CDR3: CASISTGTGAVNEQFF. The CDR3, as DNA: TGTGCCAGCATCAGTACCGGGACAGGGGCCGTAAATGAGCAGTTCTTC.

This clone was recorded once. This chain connects TRBV6-2 or TRBV6-3 to TRBJ2-3, with D hard to call. V shed 2 bases and J shed 6 bases, with 9 bases lying between them. The CDR3 covers 13 residues. Germline-derived CDR1 and CDR2 are MNHEY and SVGEGT. CDR3 loop: CASSYLSADTQYF. DNA of the CDR3: TGTGCCAGCAGTTACCTTTCAGCGGATACGCAGTATTTT.

V and J are TRBV27 and TRBJ1-4; 9 nucleotides match TRBD1. The CDR3 runs 11 residues. Germline-derived CDR1 and CDR2 are MNHEY and SMNVEV (reference sequence). V was clipped by 3 bases and J by 14 bases; unmatched bases: 1. The CDR3 DNA is TGTGCCAGCAGTTTGGGACAGGGCCTGTTTTTT. It codes for CASSLGQGLFF. The complete variable domain, with remaining parts taken from reference TRBV27 and TRBJ1-4, reads EAQVTQNPRYLITVTGKKLTVTCSQNMNHEYMSWYRQDPGLGLRQIYYSMNVEVTDKGDVPEGYKVSRKEKRNFPLILESPSPNQTSLYFCASSLGQGLFFGSGTQLSVL.

The rearrangement joins TRBV7-6 to TRBJ2-3; 12 bases fit TRBD2. The V and J ends lost 5 bases and 2 bases, in that order; junction bases with no gene match: 5. This CDR3 spans 16 amino acids. Germline values: CDR1 SGHVS, CDR2 FNYEAQ. The CDR3 here is CASSPGLAGFTDTQYF. CDR3 bases: TGTGCCAGCAGCCCCGGACTAGCGGGATTCACAGATACGCAGTATTTT.